This T cell receptor beta chain originates from a study of blood T cell repertoires in COVID-19. Study-wide context: The United States, Italy and Spain supplied acute and convalescent COVID-19 samples.

The table came from immunoSEQ multiplex PCR; TCRdb's copy has only in-frame clones and leaves some out. The data hold 400,000 to 450,000 clones, with about 90% observed a single time. The CDR3 spans 15 residues. With 0 bases removed from V and 7 bases from J, the gap between germline ends came to 13 bases. Germline-derived CDR1 and CDR2 are LGHDT and YNNKEL (reference sequence). The TCR originated in a man aged 18 to 35 who had recovered from COVID-19. This chain uses TRBV3-1 (or the pseudogene TRBV3-2) with TRBJ1-5; maybe TRBD1 (5 bases). The source material was PBMCs or T cells enriched from blood (not recorded which). As DNA, the CDR3 is TGTGCCAGCAGCCAAGAACACGTATCAGGGCAGCCCCAGCATTTT. It is translated as CASSQEHVSGQPQHF.